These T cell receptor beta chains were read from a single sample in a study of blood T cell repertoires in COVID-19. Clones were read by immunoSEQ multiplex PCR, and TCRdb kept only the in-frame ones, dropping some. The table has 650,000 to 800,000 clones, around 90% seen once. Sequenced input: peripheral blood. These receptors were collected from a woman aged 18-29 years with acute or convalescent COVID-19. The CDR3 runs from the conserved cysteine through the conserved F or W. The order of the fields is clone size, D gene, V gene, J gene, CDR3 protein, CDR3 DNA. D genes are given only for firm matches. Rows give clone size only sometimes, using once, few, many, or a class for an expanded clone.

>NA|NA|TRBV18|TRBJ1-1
CASSPIGGLGEAFF
TGTGCCAGCTCACCAATCGGGGGTCTTGGGGAAGCTTTCTTT
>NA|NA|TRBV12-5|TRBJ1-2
CASGAGSYGYTF
TGTGCTAGTGGCGCAGGGTCCTATGGCTACACCTTC
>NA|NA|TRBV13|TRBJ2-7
CASSSSRTRYEQYF
TGTGCCAGCAGCTCGTCAAGGACTCGCTACGAGCAGTACTTC
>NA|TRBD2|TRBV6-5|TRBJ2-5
CASSYETSGGLQYF
TGTGCCAGCAGTTACGAGACTAGCGGGGGTCTCCAGTACTTC
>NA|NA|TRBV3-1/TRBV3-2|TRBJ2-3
CASSHLSDTQYF
TGTGCCAGCAGCCATCTCTCAGATACGCAGTATTTT
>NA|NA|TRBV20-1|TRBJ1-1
CSAVLNTEAFF
TGCAGTGCCGTTTTGAACACTGAAGCTTTCTTT
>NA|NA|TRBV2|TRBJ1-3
CASRRTSTGFSGNTIYF
TGTGCCAGCAGACGCACTTCAACAGGGTTTTCCGGAAACACCATATATTTT
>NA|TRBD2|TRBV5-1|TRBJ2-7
CASGSGSGTAYEQYF
TGCGCCAGCGGATCGGGAAGCGGGACGGCCTACGAGCAGTACTTC
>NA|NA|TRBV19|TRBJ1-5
CATYQPQHF
TGTGCCACTTATCAGCCCCAGCATTTT
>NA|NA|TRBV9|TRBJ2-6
CASSPYIGSGANVLTF
TGTGCCAGCAGCCCCTATATTGGCTCTGGGGCCAACGTCCTGACTTTC
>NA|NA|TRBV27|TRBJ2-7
CASSLTQGRWQYF
TGTGCCAGCAGTTTAACACAGGGCCGGTGGCAGTACTTC
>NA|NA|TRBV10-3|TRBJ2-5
CAISEGQGGETQYF
TGTGCCATCAGTGAAGGGCAGGGAGGCGAGACCCAGTACTTC
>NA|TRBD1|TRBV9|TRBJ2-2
CASSADRGYTGELFF
TGTGCCAGCAGCGCGGACAGGGGGTACACCGGGGAGCTGTTTTTT
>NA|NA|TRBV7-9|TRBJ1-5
CASSLGGQPAHF
TGTGCCAGCAGCTTAGGTGGACAGCCGGCGCATTTT
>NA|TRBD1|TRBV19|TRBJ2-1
CASSFRTGGKGNEQFF
TGTGCCAGTAGTTTCCGGACAGGGGGCAAAGGCAATGAGCAGTTCTTC
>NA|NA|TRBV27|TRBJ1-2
CASGIYTF
TGTGCCAGCGGCATCTACACCTTC
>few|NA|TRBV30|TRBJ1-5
CAWNAGMNQPQHF
TGTGCCTGGAACGCAGGGATGAATCAGCCCCAGCATTTT
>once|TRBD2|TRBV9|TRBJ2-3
CASSVGTTSGIDTQYF
TGTGCCAGCAGCGTAGGGACAACTAGCGGGATAGATACGCAGTATTTT
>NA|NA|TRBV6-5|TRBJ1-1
CASSYDGGEDTEAFF
TGTGCCAGCAGTTACGATGGGGGCGAGGACACTGAAGCTTTCTTT
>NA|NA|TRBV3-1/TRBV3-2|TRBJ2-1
CASSQFGLNNEQFF
TGTGCCAGCAGCCAATTTGGACTGAACAATGAGCAGTTCTTC
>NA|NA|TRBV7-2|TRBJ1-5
CASSPGAENQPQHF
TGTGCCAGCAGCCCAGGGGCAGAAAATCAGCCCCAGCATTTT
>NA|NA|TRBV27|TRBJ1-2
CASSLYQGNYGYTF
TGTGCCAGCAGTTTATATCAGGGAAACTATGGCTACACCTTC
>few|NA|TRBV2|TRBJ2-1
CASSRTGFDEQFF
TGTGCCAGCAGTCGAACAGGGTTCGATGAGCAGTTCTTC
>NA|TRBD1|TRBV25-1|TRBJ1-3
CASSSTGISGNTIYF
TGTGCCAGCAGTTCGACAGGGATAAGTGGAAACACCATATATTTT
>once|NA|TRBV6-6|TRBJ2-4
CASSYSAALAKNIQYF
TGTGCCAGCAGTTACTCGGCAGCGCTAGCCAAAAACATTCAGTACTTC
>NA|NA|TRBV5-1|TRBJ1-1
CASSTDRMREYTEAFF
TGCGCCAGCAGCACCGACAGGATGAGAGAATACACTGAAGCTTTCTTT
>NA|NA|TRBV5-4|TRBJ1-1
CASSLGGAAGAEAFF
TGTGCCAGCAGCTTGGGAGGTGCGGCGGGGGCTGAAGCTTTCTTT
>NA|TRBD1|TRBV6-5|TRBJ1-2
CASSGTGWGYTF
TGTGCCAGCAGCGGGACAGGATGGGGCTACACCTTC
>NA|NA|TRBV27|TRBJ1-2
CASSLSQGPYGYTF
TGTGCCAGCAGTTTATCTCAGGGTCCCTATGGCTACACCTTC
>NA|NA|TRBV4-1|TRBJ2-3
CASSHHSDTQYF
TGCGCCAGCAGCCACCATTCAGATACGCAGTATTTT
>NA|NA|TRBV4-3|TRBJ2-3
CASSQALGHTDTQYF
TGCGCCAGCAGCCAAGCGTTGGGGCACACAGATACGCAGTATTTT
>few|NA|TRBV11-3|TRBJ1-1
CASSPNREHTEAFF
TGTGCCAGCAGCCCGAACCGGGAGCACACTGAAGCTTTCTTT
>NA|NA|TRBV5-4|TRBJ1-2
CASSLVSRVGYGYTF
TGTGCCAGCAGCTTGGTTTCCAGGGTCGGCTATGGCTACACCTTC
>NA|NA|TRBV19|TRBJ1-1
CASNDRFTVNTEAFF
TGTGCCAGTAACGATCGTTTCACGGTGAACACTGAAGCTTTCTTT
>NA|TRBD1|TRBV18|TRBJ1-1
CASSSGQGADTEAFF
TGTGCCAGCTCATCGGGGCAGGGGGCGGACACTGAAGCTTTCTTT
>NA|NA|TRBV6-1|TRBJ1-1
CASSEWTKNTEAFF
TGTGCCAGCAGTGAATGGACAAAGAACACTGAAGCTTTCTTT
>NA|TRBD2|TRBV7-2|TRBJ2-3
CASSFSGTNTDTQYF
TGTGCCAGCAGCTTTTCCGGGACTAACACAGATACGCAGTATTTT
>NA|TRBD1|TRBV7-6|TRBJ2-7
CASSQGQGRSYEQYF
TGTGCCAGCAGCCAAGGACAGGGCCGCTCCTACGAGCAGTACTTC
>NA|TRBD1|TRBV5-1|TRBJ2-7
CASSPGTAKEQYF
TGCGCCAGCAGCCCGGGGACAGCTAAAGAGCAGTACTTC
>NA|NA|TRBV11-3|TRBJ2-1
CASSPGSGEQFF
TGTGCCAGCAGCCCAGGCAGCGGTGAGCAGTTCTTC
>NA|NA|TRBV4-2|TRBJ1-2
CASAFSGDYGYTF
TGTGCCAGCGCGTTCTCGGGGGACTATGGCTACACCTTC
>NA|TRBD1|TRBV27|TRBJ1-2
CASSPDRVLFNGYTF
TGTGCCAGCAGCCCAGACAGGGTACTCTTCAATGGCTACACCTTC
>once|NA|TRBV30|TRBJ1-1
CAWRLNTEAFF
TGTGCCTGGAGGCTAAACACTGAAGCTTTCTTT
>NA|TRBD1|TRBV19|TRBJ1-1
CASSTGTGMNTEAFF
TGTGCCAGTAGTACAGGGACAGGGATGAACACTGAAGCTTTCTTT
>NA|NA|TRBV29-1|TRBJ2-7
CSAVRDFSYEQYF
TGCAGCGCTGTCCGGGACTTCTCCTACGAGCAGTACTTC
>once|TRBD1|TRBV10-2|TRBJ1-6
CASRGTGGDSPLHF
TGCGCCAGCAGGGGGACAGGTGGAGATTCACCCCTCCACTTT
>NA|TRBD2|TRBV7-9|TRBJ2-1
CAMGTSGGANEQFF
TGTGCCATGGGGACTAGCGGGGGGGCAAATGAGCAGTTCTTC
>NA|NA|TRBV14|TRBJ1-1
CASSRTNTNTEAFF
TGTGCCAGCAGCCGGACTAACACGAACACTGAAGCTTTCTTT
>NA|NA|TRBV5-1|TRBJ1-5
CASSFSREANQPQHF
TGCGCCAGCAGCTTCTCGCGGGAGGCGAATCAGCCCCAGCATTTT
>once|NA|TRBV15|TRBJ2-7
CATSRDPRGYEQYF
TGTGCCACCAGCAGAGATCCAAGAGGGTACGAGCAGTACTTC
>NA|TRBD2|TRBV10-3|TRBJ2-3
CAISAPAGGTDTQYF
TGTGCCATCAGTGCTCCAGCGGGGGGCACAGATACGCAGTATTTT
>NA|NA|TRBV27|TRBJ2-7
CASSLSVAESYEQYF
TGTGCCAGCAGTTTATCGGTGGCGGAATCCTACGAGCAGTACTTC
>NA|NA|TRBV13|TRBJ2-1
CASSLVSRAHEQFF
TGTGCCAGCAGCTTAGTAAGCAGGGCCCATGAGCAGTTCTTC
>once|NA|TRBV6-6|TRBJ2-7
CASSYWKEGSYEQYF
TGTGCCAGCAGTTACTGGAAGGAGGGTTCCTACGAGCAGTACTTC